This T cell receptor (beta chain) was profiled in a study of blood T cell repertoires in COVID-19. V was pared by 4 bases and J by 9 bases, with 22 bases between. This CDR3 contains 15 residues. The table came from immunoSEQ multiplex PCR; TCRdb's copy has only in-frame clones and leaves some out. This table holds 150,000 to 200,000 clones, 80% found once. The chain joins TRBV23-1 to TRBJ2-7, with D possibly being TRBD2 (6 bases). TRBV23-1 is filed as an ORF, its function uncertain. The TCR sequence derives from a man between 65 and 79 years old with active or convalescent COVID-19. Material for sequencing was peripheral blood. The CDR3 spells CASSPKAGTGDPQYF. In nucleotides, the CDR3 is TGCGCCAGCAGTCCCAAGGCAGGAACGGGGGACCCGCAGTACTTC.